The source of this T cell receptor (beta chain) is a study of T cells in Graves' hyperthyroidism and ophthalmopathy. RNA transcripts were the template for amplifying TCR beta CDR3 regions. A set of HTBI primers served as the primers for a first-round RT-PCR of the TCR CDR3. TCRdb re-called the multiplex PCR reads through MiXCR, storing one row per CDR3 protein. The sample has roughly 800,000 distinct CDR3 sequences; roughly 37% are singletons. The germline gives CDR1 DFQATT, CDR2 SNEGSKA (reference sequence). The CDR3 extends over 12 amino acids. This receptor was identified in a man between 18 and 29 years old with Graves' hyperthyroidism. Sequenced material: blood. The J gene is TRBJ2-5, the V gene TRBV20-1; no definite D call. The CDR3 here is CSGELGRQTQYF. The CDR3 DNA sequence: TGCAGCGGTGAGTTAGGAAGACAGACCCAGTACTTC.